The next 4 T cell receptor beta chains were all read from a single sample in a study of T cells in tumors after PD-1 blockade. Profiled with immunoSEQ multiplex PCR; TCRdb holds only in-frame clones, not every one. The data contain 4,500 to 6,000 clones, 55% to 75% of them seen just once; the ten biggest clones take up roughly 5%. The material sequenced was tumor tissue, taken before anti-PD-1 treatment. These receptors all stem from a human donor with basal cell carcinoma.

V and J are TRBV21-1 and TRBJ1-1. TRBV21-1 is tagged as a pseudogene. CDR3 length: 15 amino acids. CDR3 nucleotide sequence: TGTGCCAGCAAAGAAAAGAGGGCTAGTCGGACTGAAGCTTTCTTT. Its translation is CASKEKRASRTEAFF.

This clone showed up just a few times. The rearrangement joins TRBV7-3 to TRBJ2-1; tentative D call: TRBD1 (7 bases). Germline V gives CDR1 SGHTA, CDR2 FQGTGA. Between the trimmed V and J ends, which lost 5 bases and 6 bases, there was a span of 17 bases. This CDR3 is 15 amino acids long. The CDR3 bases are TGTGCCAGCAGCCCCTTCTCAGGGGGAGGCAATGAGCAGTTCTTC. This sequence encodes CASSPFSGGGNEQFF.

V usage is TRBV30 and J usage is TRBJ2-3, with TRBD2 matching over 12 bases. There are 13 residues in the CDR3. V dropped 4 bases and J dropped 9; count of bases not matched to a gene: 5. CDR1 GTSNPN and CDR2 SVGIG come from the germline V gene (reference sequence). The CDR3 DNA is TGTGCCTGGAACCGCGGACTAGCGGGGACGCAGTATTTT. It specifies CAWNRGLAGTQYF.

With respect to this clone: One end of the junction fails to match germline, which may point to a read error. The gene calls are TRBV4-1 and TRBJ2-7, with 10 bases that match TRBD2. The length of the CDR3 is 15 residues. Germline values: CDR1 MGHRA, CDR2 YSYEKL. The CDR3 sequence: CASSQTLAGANEEYF. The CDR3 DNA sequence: TGCGCCAGCAGCCAAACCCTAGCGGGGGCCAACGAGGAGTACTTC.